The 8 T cell receptor beta chains below come from one sample, sequenced in a study of technical replicates of blood from several donors. The assay was immunoSEQ multiplex PCR, and TCRdb's table has in-frame clones only and misses some. The sample lists more than 60,000 clones; approximately 95% were seen once. Sequenced material: T cells isolated from PBMCs. These receptor sequences come from a human donor in good health.

This sequence joins TRBV5-1 and TRBJ2-1; 7 bases are a match to TRBD1. Germline assignment: CDR1 SGHRS and CDR2 YFSETQ. The length of the CDR3 is 15 residues. V lost 1 base, J lost 8 bases, and 9 bases stayed unmatched. As DNA, the CDR3 is TGCGCCAGCAGCTTGTCACAGGGTCAGGGGGATGAGCAGTTCTTC. Its protein product is CASSLSQGQGDEQFF.

V usage is TRBV29-1 and J usage is TRBJ2-2; D might be TRBD2 (6 bases). The germline CDR1 and CDR2 sequences are SQVTM and ANQGSEA. The V end was cut by 5 bases, the J end by 8 bases, with 18 bases between. The CDR3 is 14 residues long. For the CDR3, the DNA is TGCAGCGTTCAAATCTCCCCGGGGGTAGGGGAGCTGTTTTTT. Translating it yields CSVQISPGVGELFF.

The chain couples TRBV7-9 to TRBJ1-1; D ambiguous. Germline loops: CDR1 SEHNR, CDR2 FQNEAQ (reference sequence). The CDR3 sequence is 13 residues long. V gave up 3 bases and J gave up 1 base, with 6 bases separating them. The CDR3 sequence: CASSLEGNTEAFF. The DNA of the CDR3 is TGTGCCAGCAGCTTGGAGGGGAACACTGAAGCTTTCTTT.

The chain couples TRBV19 to TRBJ1-2, with a tentative D call TRBD1 (6 bases). CDR1 LNHDA and CDR2 SQIVND come from the germline V gene (reference sequence). This CDR3 is 16 amino acids long. Trimming removed 2 bases from V and 2 bases from J, with 15 bases in between. The CDR3 sequence: CASSISIGRGNYGYTF. The CDR3 region has the DNA TGTGCCAGTAGTATATCGATAGGCAGGGGAAACTATGGCTACACCTTC. The complete variable domain, with remaining parts taken from reference TRBV19 and TRBJ1-2, reads DGGITQSPKYLFRKEGQNVTLSCEQNLNHDAMYWYRQDPGQGLRLIYYSQIVNDFQKGDIAEGYSVSREKKESFPLTVTSAQKNPTAFYLCASSISIGRGNYGYTFGSGTRLTVV.

V gene TRBV9 combines with J gene TRBJ2-2; TRBD2 might be the D (6 bases). This CDR3 contains 16 residues. V was cut by 3 bases and J by 3 bases, with 15 bases left in between. Germline loops: CDR1 SGDLS, CDR2 YYNGEE. The chain's CDR3 is CASSAGGTGYTGELFF. The CDR3 nucleotides read TGTGCCAGCAGCGCGGGTGGGACTGGATACACCGGGGAGCTGTTTTTT.

This chain links TRBV28 with TRBJ1-5, with D maybe TRBD1 (5 bases). Deletions cut 4 bases from V and 7 bases from J, with 11 bases between. The CDR3 contains 13 residues. Germline loops: CDR1 MDHEN, CDR2 SYDVKM. The CDR3 DNA reads TGTGCCAGCAGTTGGCAGGGTGGACAGCCCCAGCATTTT. It is translated as CASSWQGGQPQHF.

The chain recombines TRBV6-4 with TRBJ2-2, with TRBD2 matching 7 bases. This CDR3 contains 17 residues. J lost 6 bases, V lost 5 bases, and 15 bases had no gene match. The germline gives CDR1 MRHNA, CDR2 SNTAGT. This CDR3 reads CASSPTPGGRSPGELFF. Written as DNA, the CDR3 is TGTGCCAGCAGTCCTACGCCGGGCGGGAGATCTCCCGGGGAGCTGTTTTTT.

J is TRBJ1-4 and V is TRBV6-5; TRBD1 matches 9 bases. The CDR3 covers 14 residues. Trimming at V came to 8 bases and at J to 8 bases, leaving 9 bases not matched to a gene. The V gene's germline CDR1 is MNHEY and CDR2 SVGAGI. CDR3 coding DNA: TGTGCCAGCCGGGGACAGGGAAGTCGGGAAAAACTGTTTTTT. Amino acids: CASRGQGSREKLFF.